This TCR beta chain was sequenced during a study of T cells in Graves' hyperthyroidism and ophthalmopathy. Study observations and caveats: Blood shared most expanded thyroid clonotypes above 0.001.

This clonotype came up many times. No antigen is known for it. The CDR3 covers 13 residues. Trimming removed 2 bases from V and 4 bases from J, with 6 bases in between. Germline assignment: CDR1 ENHRY and CDR2 SYGVKD. Template material for amplifying TCR beta CDR3 regions consisted of RNA transcripts. A set of HTBI primers served as the primers for a first-round RT-PCR of the TCR CDR3. TCRdb reprocessed the multiplex PCR reads via MiXCR and lists one record per CDR3 protein. Of 190,000 or so distinct CDR3 sequences in the sample, approximately 20% were seen once. The receptor was isolated from a man in his forties with Graves' hyperthyroidism. The material sequenced was blood. This chain connects TRBV10-3 to TRBJ2-1, with D hard to call. The CDR3: CAISEVGYNEQFF. Written as DNA, the CDR3 is TGTGCCATCAGTGAGGTAGGGTACAATGAGCAGTTCTTC.